This entry is about one TCR beta chain. Its antigen is undetermined. This sample stems from a study of cytomegalovirus exposure and HLA in healthy donors. Points from the study as a whole: The investigators catalogued 164 TCR beta chains as cytomegalovirus-associated.

Germline V gene lookup returns CDR1 MDHEN and CDR2 SYDVKM. V lost 3 bases and J 6 bases, leaving 12 bases between the germline ends. There are 14 residues in the CDR3. An approximately 130-subject validation cohort, separate from the approximately 610-subject first cohort, supplied the donors. Assay used: immunoSEQ multiplex PCR; TCRdb lists only in-frame clones, some missing. Of about 140,000 clones in the sample, 85% to 90% were seen once. The chain is built from TRBV28 and TRBJ1-5; TRBD1 is a possible D gene (5 bases). The sequencing sample was made of PBMCs. This clonotype was sampled from a woman between 18 and 30 years old in good health and CMV-seropositive. The CDR3, as DNA: TGTGCCAGCAGTTTCGGCAGCGGGGGTCAGCCCCAGCATTTT. It specifies CASSFGSGGQPQHF.